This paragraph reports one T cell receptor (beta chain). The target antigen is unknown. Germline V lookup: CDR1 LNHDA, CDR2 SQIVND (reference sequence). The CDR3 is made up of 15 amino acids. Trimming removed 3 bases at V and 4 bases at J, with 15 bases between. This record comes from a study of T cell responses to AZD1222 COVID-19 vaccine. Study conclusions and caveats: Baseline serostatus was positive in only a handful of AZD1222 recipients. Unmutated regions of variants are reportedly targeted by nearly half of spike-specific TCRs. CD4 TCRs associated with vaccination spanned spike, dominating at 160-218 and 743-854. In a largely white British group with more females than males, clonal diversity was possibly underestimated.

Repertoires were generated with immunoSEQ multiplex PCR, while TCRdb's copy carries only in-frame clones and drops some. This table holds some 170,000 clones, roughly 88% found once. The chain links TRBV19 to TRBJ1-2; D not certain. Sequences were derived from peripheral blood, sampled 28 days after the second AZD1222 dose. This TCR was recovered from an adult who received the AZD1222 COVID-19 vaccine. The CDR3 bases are TGTGCCAGTAGTATGGGAACAACAGAACCCTATGGCTACACCTTC. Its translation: CASSMGTTEPYGYTF. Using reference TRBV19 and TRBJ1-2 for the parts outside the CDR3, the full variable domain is DGGITQSPKYLFRKEGQNVTLSCEQNLNHDAMYWYRQDPGQGLRLIYYSQIVNDFQKGDIAEGYSVSREKKESFPLTVTSAQKNPTAFYLCASSMGTTEPYGYTFGSGTRLTVV.